The clone carrying this T cell receptor (beta chain) was seen repeatedly, ten times or more. Its antigen is unidentified. The data derive from a study of T cell repertoires in cytomegalovirus infection. Overall study: An indication of both CMV infection and matching HLA type came from public TCR beta signatures.

Each CDR3 protein is one row after TCRdb ran MiXCR on the reads. The table shows 250,000 or so distinct CDR3 sequences, with approximately 9.2% occurring only once. Germline-derived CDR1 and CDR2 are SGHAT and FQNNGV. V was pared by 2 bases and J by 5 bases, with 6 bases between. The length of the CDR3 is 12 residues. General study findings and limits: Carriage of CMV together with the relevant HLA was identifiable through cumulative public TCR beta family frequency. HLA-C-restricted TCR beta clonotypes specific for CMV led the ex vivo response.

This receptor was identified in a human donor in good health (CMV status not recorded). Some clones in this sample may be carry-over from other donors' samples. The chain uses TRBV11-2 and TRBJ2-5; no reliable D call. Material for sequencing was PBMCs. CDR3 region: CASSLKGETQYF. CDR3 nucleotides: TGTGCCAGCAGCTTAAAGGGTGAGACCCAGTACTTC.